A single sample is the source of the 9 T cell receptor beta chains below, sequenced in a study of blood T cell repertoires in COVID-19. TCRdb keeps only in-frame clones here, not all; method: immunoSEQ multiplex PCR. This sample carries 200,000 to 300,000 clones, roughly 87% of them seen once, and the ten largest clones take over 0.55%. Sequencing was carried out using peripheral blood. The receptors derive from a human donor in a cohort sampled during active COVID-19.

This rearrangement joins TRBV28 to TRBJ1-6; 7 nucleotides agree with TRBD1. V was clipped by 6 bases and J by 4 bases; unmatched bases: 9. Germline CDR1 reads MDHEN; CDR2 reads SYDVKM. The CDR3 is 16 residues long. The CDR3 loop is CASSPPGQSYNSPLHF. DNA for the CDR3: TGTGCCAGCAGCCCTCCGGGACAGTCGTATAATTCACCCCTCCACTTT.

This chain connects TRBV4-3 to TRBJ2-5, with 10 bases lining up with TRBD2. Germline V gives CDR1 LGHNA, CDR2 YSLEER. This CDR3 is built from 15 residues. The junction had 7 bases not matched to a gene; V was cut back by 3 bases and J by 6 bases. CDR3 amino acids: CASSQTAGGPQTQYF. The CDR3 coding sequence is TGCGCCAGCAGCCAGACAGCGGGGGGGCCCCAGACCCAGTACTTC.

This chain uses TRBV11-2 with TRBJ2-1, with a tentative D call TRBD2 (6 bases). Per the germline V gene, CDR1 is SGHAT and CDR2 is FQNNGV. With 1 base removed from V and 2 bases from J, the gap between germline ends came to 9 bases. The length of the CDR3 is 15 residues. The CDR3 DNA reads TGTGCCAGCAGCTTAGTTGCGGGGACCTACAATGAGCAGTTCTTC. Translating gives CASSLVAGTYNEQFF.

The chain recombines TRBV11-1 with TRBJ2-5; D remains ambiguous. Trimming shortened V by 1 base and J by 5 bases, and 5 bases separated the two germline ends. CDR3 length: 12 amino acids. From germline, CDR1 is SGHAT and CDR2 FQDESV (reference sequence). In nucleotides, the CDR3 is TGTGCCAGCAGCTTAGAGAGGGAGACCCAGTACTTC. Protein product: CASSLERETQYF.

This clone showed up just a few times. J is TRBJ2-7 and V is TRBV10-1; 8 bases are a match to TRBD1. This CDR3 region has 14 residues. CDR1 and CDR2 from the germline V gene are WNHNN and SYGVQD (reference sequence). Losses at the gene ends were 0 bases for V and 8 bases for J; bases not matched to a gene: 6. CDR3 loop: CASSESIGQGKQYF. Written as DNA, the CDR3 is TGCGCCAGCAGTGAGTCGATCGGACAGGGCAAGCAGTACTTC.

The genes are TRBV5-5 and TRBJ2-7; 9 nucleotides agree with TRBD2. The CDR3 contains 15 residues. After removal of 2 bases from V and 7 bases from J, the junction contained 10 bases not matched to a gene. Germline CDR1 reads SGHKS; CDR2 reads YYEKEE (reference sequence). The CDR3 coding sequence is TGTGCCAGCAGCTTTAGCGGGAGATGGCTTGGAGAGCAGTACTTC. Amino acid sequence: CASSFSGRWLGEQYF.

The genes are TRBV6-2 or TRBV6-3 and TRBJ2-6; D is possibly TRBD1 (6 bases). This CDR3 contains 15 residues. Germline values: CDR1 MNHEY, CDR2 SVGEGT. V was trimmed by 4 bases and J by 0 bases, leaving 7 bases between them. CDR3 in amino acids: CASSWDISGANVLTF. The DNA of the CDR3 is TGTGCCAGCAGTTGGGACATCTCTGGGGCCAACGTCCTGACTTTC.

CDR3 DNA: TGCGCCAGCAGCCAGGGACCTGGGGGGACCGGGGAGCTGTTTTTT. As protein: CASSQGPGGTGELFF. This sequence joins TRBV4-3 and TRBJ2-2; D perhaps matches TRBD2 (6 bases). The CDR3 runs 15 residues. The V and J ends lost 3 bases and 5 bases respectively, with 13 bases between them. Germline values: CDR1 LGHNA, CDR2 YSLEER.

The chain uses TRBV19 and TRBJ2-1; 10 positions agree with TRBD2. This CDR3 is built from 18 residues. V shed 3 bases, J shed 2 bases, and the junction held 10 bases outside the gene matches. Germline V gives CDR1 LNHDA, CDR2 SQIVND (reference sequence). CDR3 amino acids: CASSIPSGLATAYNEQFF. The DNA of the CDR3 is TGTGCCAGTAGTATCCCCTCGGGACTAGCGACAGCCTACAATGAGCAGTTCTTC. Supplemented by reference TRBV19 and TRBJ2-1, the full variable domain reads DGGITQSPKYLFRKEGQNVTLSCEQNLNHDAMYWYRQDPGQGLRLIYYSQIVNDFQKGDIAEGYSVSREKKESFPLTVTSAQKNPTAFYLCASSIPSGLATAYNEQFFGPGTRLTVL.